The sequence of this T cell receptor beta chain was determined in a study of T cell changes during pregnancy in multiple sclerosis. The method was immunoSEQ multiplex PCR; TCRdb's version includes in-frame clones alone and lacks a portion of them. This table holds about 35,000 clones, 90% to 95% found once. Germline-derived CDR1 and CDR2 are MNHNS and SASEGT. CDR3 length equals 14 residues. Trimming took 8 bases from V and 1 from J; bases not matched to a gene: 6. The sample was CD4+ T cells from peripheral blood mononuclear cells, taken in the first trimester of pregnancy. The TCR was taken from a female donor with multiple sclerosis, enrolled in a pregnancy study. The rearrangement links TRBV6-1 to TRBJ2-3, with 7 positions matching TRBD2. The chain's CDR3 is CASGEGRGTDTQYF. The DNA of the CDR3 is TGTGCCAGCGGGGAGGGCCGGGGCACAGATACGCAGTATTTT.